The source of this T cell receptor (beta chain) is a study of blood T cell repertoires in COVID-19. Turning to the study itself: T cells, B-cell-depleted T cells, or PBMCs supplied cDNA or gDNA.

As handled by the study authors: Researchers report that nucleated cell counts were estimated from reference gene primer amplification. TCRdb's copy holds only in-frame clones and misses some; the assay was immunoSEQ multiplex PCR. V and J calls and clone size come straight from that table; D and trimming were deduced from the DNA. The sample records about 350,000 clones, 75% to 90% being singletons. This clone was recorded only once. The receptor's source is a woman aged 55-75 years with COVID-19, enrolled during active disease. Material for sequencing was peripheral blood.

The chain's CDR3 is CATSLPGQPQHF. CDR3 nucleotide sequence: TGTGCCACCAGCCTCCCGGGACAGCCCCAGCATTTT. The chain couples TRBV15 to TRBJ1-5; D remains ambiguous. The CDR3 covers 12 residues. In germline, CDR1 is LNHNV, CDR2 YYDKDF (reference sequence). V was shortened by 5 bases and J by 7 bases, with 9 bases between the two germline ends.